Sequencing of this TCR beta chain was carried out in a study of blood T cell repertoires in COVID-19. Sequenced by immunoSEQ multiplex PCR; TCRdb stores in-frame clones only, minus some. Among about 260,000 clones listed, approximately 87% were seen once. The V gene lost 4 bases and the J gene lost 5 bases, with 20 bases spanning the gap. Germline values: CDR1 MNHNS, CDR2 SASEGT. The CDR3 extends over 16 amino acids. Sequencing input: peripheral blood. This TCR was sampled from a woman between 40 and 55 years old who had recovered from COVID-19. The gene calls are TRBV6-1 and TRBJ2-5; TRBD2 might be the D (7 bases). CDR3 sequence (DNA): TGTGCCAGCAGTGGGGGCCCGGGGGGCGCGGGGGAGACCCAGTACTTC. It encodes CASSGGPGGAGETQYF.